This passage covers 29 T cell receptor beta chains from one sample sequenced in a study of blood T cell repertoires in COVID-19. Profiled with immunoSEQ multiplex PCR; TCRdb holds only in-frame clones, not every one. Of about 190,000 clones in the sample, more than 85% were seen once. The sample consisted of peripheral blood. The receptor source for this set is a man aged 30-40 years with acute or convalescent COVID-19.

The chain is built from TRBV5-4 and TRBJ2-7, with 10 bases fitting TRBD1. This CDR3 is built from 13 residues. Germline assignment: CDR1 SGHNT and CDR2 YYREEE (reference sequence). V lost 6 bases to trimming and J lost 6 bases; unmatched junction nucleotides: 6. The CDR3 nucleotides are TGTGCCAGCACCCGGGACAGGGGTGGCGAGCAGTACTTC. Protein: CASTRDRGGEQYF.

This chain connects TRBV6-6 to TRBJ1-1, with D unresolved. Germline CDR1 reads MNHNY; CDR2 reads SVGAGI (reference sequence). V lost 2 bases and J 4 bases, leaving 11 bases between the germline ends. The CDR3 runs 14 residues. The CDR3 DNA is TGTGCCAGCAGTTACCCGGGTGAGGGCACTGAAGCTTTCTTT. Translated: CASSYPGEGTEAFF.

V usage is TRBV6-5 and J usage is TRBJ2-7, with D tentatively TRBD1 (5 bases). The CDR3 length is 14 residues. V was clipped by 6 bases and J by 2 bases, with 14 bases between them. From germline, CDR1 is MNHEY and CDR2 SVGAGI. DNA for the CDR3: TGTGCCAGCAGGGATGCTACAGGTACCTACGAGCAGTACTTC. Translated: CASRDATGTYEQYF.

The chain joins TRBV5-7 to TRBJ2-5, with a tentative D call TRBD2 (6 bases). TRBV5-7 is an ORF; its function is uncertain. V was trimmed by 2 bases and J by 3 bases, leaving 11 bases between them. There are 14 residues in the CDR3. The CDR3 protein is CASSFLRGKETQYF. CDR3 DNA sequence: TGTGCCAGCAGCTTCCTGCGGGGCAAAGAGACCCAGTACTTC.

V and J are TRBV28 and TRBJ1-1, with unresolved D. The CDR3 has 15 amino acids. The V gene lost 6 bases and the J gene lost 6 bases, with 20 bases spanning the gap. Per germline, CDR1 MDHEN and CDR2 SYDVKM. DNA of the CDR3: TGTGCCAGCAGCCCCCTTGGGAGGGAGCTATCTGAAGCTTTCTTT. The encoded protein is CASSPLGRELSEAFF.

V gene TRBV2 combines with J gene TRBJ1-4; possibly TRBD1 for D (6 bases). V was cut by 1 base and J by 1 base, with 10 bases left in between. CDR3 size: 16 residues. Germline-derived CDR1 and CDR2 are SNHLY and FYNNEI. The CDR3 protein is CASSEVRTETNEKLFF. CDR3 in DNA: TGTGCCAGCAGTGAAGTCCGGACAGAAACTAATGAAAAACTGTTTTTT.

The rearrangement uses TRBV5-4 and TRBJ1-4; no clear D. The V gene's germline CDR1 is SGHNT and CDR2 YYREEE (reference sequence). V was clipped by 2 bases and J by 8 bases, with 16 bases between them. The CDR3 has 15 residues. The CDR3 loop is CASSFSAQPGEKLFF. The CDR3 coding sequence is TGTGCCAGCAGCTTCAGCGCTCAGCCGGGGGAAAAACTGTTTTTT.

This chain uses TRBV11-2 with TRBJ2-7, with D uncertain. Germline V gene data show CDR1 as SGHAT and CDR2 as FQNNGV. This CDR3 is 14 amino acids long. Trimming removed 0 bases at V and 0 bases at J, with 6 bases between. CDR3 in amino acids: CASSLDPGSYEQYF. CDR3 DNA sequence: TGTGCCAGCAGCTTAGATCCAGGCTCCTACGAGCAGTACTTC.

This clone was detected only a few times. The gene calls are TRBV4-2 and TRBJ1-5; TRBD1 agrees at 10 bases. This CDR3 contains 15 residues. Per germline, CDR1 LGHNA and CDR2 YNFKEQ. V lost 4 bases and J lost 1; bases outside the gene matches: 1. CDR3 in DNA: TGTGCCAGCAGCCGACAGGGGGCCAGCAATCAGCCCCAGCATTTT. It yields the protein CASSRQGASNQPQHF.

V usage is TRBV30 and J usage is TRBJ1-2; a possible D gene is TRBD1 (5 bases). Germline V CDR1 and CDR2: GTSNPN, SVGIG (reference sequence). CDR3 length: 13 amino acids. V lost 4 bases and J 4 bases, leaving 13 bases between the germline ends. CDR3 sequence reads: CAWNLGGGYGYTF. The CDR3 nucleotides read TGTGCCTGGAACCTGGGGGGAGGCTATGGCTACACCTTC.

The chain joins TRBV30 to TRBJ2-1, with a weak D call TRBD2 (6 bases). CDR3 length: 14 amino acids. Trimming pared 2 bases from V and 5 bases from J, leaving 13 bases between. Per the germline V gene, CDR1 is GTSNPN and CDR2 is SVGIG (reference sequence). In nucleotides, the CDR3 is TGTGCCTGGAGTAGGGCGGGATATAACAATGAGCAGTTCTTC. Translated: CAWSRAGYNNEQFF.

The rearrangement links TRBV3-1 (or the pseudogene TRBV3-2) to TRBJ2-4; D unclear. Germline V CDR1 and CDR2: LGHDT, YNNKEL (reference sequence). V dropped 1 base and J dropped 6 bases, with 10 bases sitting between them. The CDR3 spans 14 residues. CDR3 nucleotide sequence: TGTGCCAGCAGCCAAGCTGTAGTTACAAACATTCAGTACTTC. It codes for CASSQAVVTNIQYF.

The CDR3 coding sequence is TGTGCCAGCAGCGCCCGGGTTCTAGCGGGAGTGTTGGCAGATACGCAGTATTTT. Amino acid sequence: CASSARVLAGVLADTQYF. The rearrangement uses TRBV7-3 and TRBJ2-3; TRBD2 matches 10 bases. The CDR3 sequence is 18 residues long. Germline V gives CDR1 SGHTA, CDR2 FQGTGA. J was trimmed by 4 bases and V by 5 bases; bases with no gene match: 15.

V is TRBV19 and J is TRBJ1-1; the D is unclear. V was shortened by 5 bases and J by 0 bases, with 7 bases between the two germline ends. CDR3 length: 13 amino acids. The V gene's germline CDR1 is LNHDA and CDR2 SQIVND (reference sequence). CDR3 sequence: CASSAAVNTEAFF. CDR3 sequence (DNA): TGTGCCAGTAGTGCTGCAGTGAACACTGAAGCTTTCTTT.

The V call is TRBV3-1 (or the pseudogene TRBV3-2), the J call TRBJ2-1, with TRBD2 identical over 7 bases. CDR3 length: 13 residues. The V gene end was trimmed by 9 bases and the J gene end by 0 bases; junction bases not matched to a gene: 2. Per germline, CDR1 LGHDT and CDR2 YNNKEL (reference sequence). This chain's CDR3 is CASTGGSYNEQFF. The CDR3 bases are TGTGCCAGTACGGGGGGCTCCTACAATGAGCAGTTCTTC.

This clone was seen more than once but under ten times. J is TRBJ1-1 and V is TRBV19; D might be TRBD1 (6 bases). This CDR3 is built from 15 residues. Germline V gene lookup returns CDR1 LNHDA and CDR2 SQIVND (reference sequence). V was pared by 4 bases and J by 0 bases, with 12 bases between. For the CDR3, the DNA is TGTGCCAGTAGTAACGACAGGTTCATGAACACTGAAGCTTTCTTT. Translated: CASSNDRFMNTEAFF.

This clone appeared once. The rearrangement uses TRBV11-1 and TRBJ2-3; weak D call: TRBD2 (6 bases). This CDR3 has 16 residues. Germline V lookup: CDR1 SGHAT, CDR2 FQDESV (reference sequence). Trimming left V 3 bases short and J 5 bases short, with 18 bases between. In DNA form, the CDR3 reads TGTGCCAGCAGCTTTCTTTCGGAGCGGGTTCTAGATACGCAGTATTTT. It encodes CASSFLSERVLDTQYF.

V gene TRBV4-1 combines with J gene TRBJ2-1; TRBD2 matches at 10 bases. The V segment lost 0 bases and the J segment 5 bases; nucleotides outside the gene matches: 7. This CDR3 is 17 amino acids long. CDR1 is MGHRA, CDR2 YSYEKL, per germline. CDR3 nucleotide sequence: TGCGCCAGCAGCCAAGATCGGGTTAGCGGGGGGAACAATGAGCAGTTCTTC. This translates into CASSQDRVSGGNNEQFF.

The chain is built from TRBV28 and TRBJ2-1; D possibly corresponds to TRBD2 (5 bases). This CDR3 spans 15 amino acids. The germline CDR1 and CDR2 sequences are MDHEN and SYDVKM. Trimming took 7 bases from V and 8 from J, leaving 21 bases between them. CDR3 sequence reads: CASTPTLASRYEQFF. The CDR3 coding sequence is TGTGCCAGCACCCCAACCTTGGCTAGCCGCTATGAGCAGTTCTTC. The full variable domain, its missing parts supplied by reference TRBV28 and TRBJ2-1, is DVKVTQSSRYLVKRTGEKVFLECVQDMDHENMFWYRQDPGLGLRLIYFSYDVKMKEKGDIPEGYSVSREKKERFSLILESASTNQTSMYLCASTPTLASRYEQFFGPGTRLTVL.

The table lists this clone with a few counts. This chain links TRBV3-1 (or the pseudogene TRBV3-2) with TRBJ1-6; no clear D. With 5 bases removed from V and 7 bases from J, the gap between germline ends came to 18 bases. This CDR3 spans 16 amino acids. CDR1 and CDR2 from the germline V gene are LGHDT and YNNKEL (reference sequence). CDR3 protein: CASSMEDFRTNSPLHF. CDR3 DNA: TGTGCCAGCAGCATGGAAGACTTTAGAACAAATTCACCCCTCCACTTT.

This clone was recorded a few times. The chain couples TRBV5-4 to TRBJ2-7; a weak D match, TRBD2 (5 bases). Germline lookup yields CDR1 SGHNT and CDR2 YYREEE (reference sequence). The CDR3 has 14 residues. The V and J ends lost 1 base and 3 bases respectively, with 11 bases between them. CDR3 in amino acids: CASSLYSGSYEQYF. CDR3 in DNA: TGTGCCAGCAGCTTGTATTCGGGGAGCTACGAGCAGTACTTC.

The V and J genes are TRBV9 and TRBJ1-3, with D possibly being TRBD1 (6 bases). Germline V gene lookup returns CDR1 SGDLS and CDR2 YYNGEE. The V end was cut by 0 bases, the J end by 2 bases, with 9 bases between. The CDR3 length is 15 residues. The CDR3 DNA is TGTGCCAGCAGCGTAGAGCCAGGGGCTGGAAACACCATATATTTT. Its translation: CASSVEPGAGNTIYF. The complete variable domain, with remaining parts taken from reference TRBV9 and TRBJ1-3, reads DSGVTQTPKHLITATGQRVTLRCSPRSGDLSVYWYQQSLDQGLQFLIQYYNGEERAKGNILERFSAQQFPDLHSELNLSSLELGDSALYFCASSVEPGAGNTIYFGEGSWLTVV.

This sequence joins TRBV5-1 and TRBJ2-7; 12 bases are a match to TRBD2. The J segment lost 6 bases and the V segment lost 4 bases, leaving 8 bases of the junction unmatched. The CDR3 contains 15 residues. Germline CDR1 is SGHRS and CDR2 is YFSETQ. CDR3 sequence (DNA): TGCGCCAGCAGCCTGGGACTAGCGGGCCCAGTCGAGCAGTACTTC. Protein product: CASSLGLAGPVEQYF. The whole variable domain, remainder taken from reference TRBV5-1 and TRBJ2-7, is KAGVTQTPRYLIKTRGQQVTLSCSPISGHRSVSWYQQTPGQGLQFLFEYFSETQRNKGNFPGRFSGRQFSNSRSEMNVSTLELGDSALYLCASSLGLAGPVEQYFGPGTRLTVT.

The rearrangement links TRBV9 to TRBJ1-2; the D gene is possibly TRBD1 (5 bases). V was shortened by 0 bases and J by 4 bases, with 13 bases between the two germline ends. This CDR3 has 15 residues. Germline loops: CDR1 SGDLS, CDR2 YYNGEE. The CDR3 spells CASSVAGREAYGYTF. CDR3 DNA sequence: TGTGCCAGCAGCGTAGCTGGCAGGGAGGCCTATGGCTACACCTTC.

The chain combines TRBV6-1 with TRBJ2-7; 7 bases align to TRBD2. The ends lost 2 bases at V and 4 bases at J; junction bases unmatched: 2. Germline values: CDR1 MNHNS, CDR2 SASEGT. This CDR3 has 13 amino acids. This CDR3 is CASSERGDYEQYF. As DNA, the CDR3 is TGTGCCAGCAGTGAACGGGGGGATTACGAGCAGTACTTC.

This clone was recorded a few times. The chain recombines TRBV5-1 with TRBJ1-3, with D perhaps TRBD1 (5 bases). This CDR3 is built from 15 residues. The V and J ends lost 4 bases and 5 bases respectively, with 16 bases between them. CDR1 and CDR2 (germline): SGHRS, YFSETQ. The CDR3 is CASSLQGQDRNTIYF. For the CDR3, the DNA is TGCGCCAGCAGCCTACAAGGGCAGGACAGAAACACCATATATTTT.

The chain uses TRBV5-1 and TRBJ2-2; TRBD1 matches 8 bases. The CDR3 length is 14 residues. Unmatched junction bases numbered 4, after V lost 3 bases and J lost 6 bases. Germline V gene data show CDR1 as SGHRS and CDR2 as YFSETQ. For the CDR3, the DNA is TGCGCCAGCAGCTCCGGACAGGGCGCCGGGGAGCTGTTTTTT. Its translation: CASSSGQGAGELFF.

The chain joins TRBV6-5 to TRBJ2-3, with TRBD1 matching over 8 bases. Germline loops: CDR1 MNHEY, CDR2 SVGAGI. The CDR3 runs to 13 residues. The V segment lost 8 bases and the J segment 2 bases; nucleotides outside the gene matches: 3. CDR3 DNA sequence: TGTGCCAGCCGGACAGGGAACACAGATACGCAGTATTTT. The encoded protein is CASRTGNTDTQYF.

CDR3 protein: CASSPLFQETQYF. The CDR3 DNA follows: TGTGCCAGCAGCCCCCTTTTCCAAGAGACCCAGTACTTC. This chain connects TRBV27 to TRBJ2-5; no clear D gene. Germline loops: CDR1 MNHEY, CDR2 SMNVEV (reference sequence). Deletions cut 6 bases from V and 1 base from J, with 9 bases between. CDR3 length: 13 amino acids.